Listed below are T cell receptor beta chains from one sample, sequenced in a study of control samples from healthy donors and cancer patients. Sequencing was performed with immunoSEQ multiplex PCR; in TCRdb, only in-frame clones are kept and a portion is missing. Counted here are about 100,000 clones, around nine tenths occurring once; the ten biggest clones make up approximately 7.8%. The sample consisted of blood. The receptors originated from a man in his thirties or forties in good health. The CDR3 runs from the conserved cysteine through the conserved F or W. The D gene is left open where the match is weak. The size field is filled for only some rows; it gives once, few, many or a size class.

cdr3_nt cdr3_aa j_call d_call v_call clone_size
TGTGCCAGCAGGGGGACTTCCGCTTACAATGAGCAGTTCTTC CASRGTSAYNEQFF TRBJ2-1 . TRBV5-5 .
TGTGCCAGTAGTATAGACCTGCAGACAGCGCTGGGCTACACCTTC CASSIDLQTALGYTF TRBJ1-2 . TRBV19 .
TGTGCCAGCAGCTCCAGGGAAACCCCAGATACGCAGTATTTT CASSSRETPDTQYF TRBJ2-3 . TRBV7-9 once
TGTGCCAGCAGCTTGGGGGGGGCCGGAATAAATGAGCAGTTCTTC CASSLGGAGINEQFF TRBJ2-1 . TRBV5-4 .
TGTGCCAGCAGTTTCGCCCCCGGGACCCAGTACTTC CASSFAPGTQYF TRBJ2-5 . TRBV12-3/TRBV12-4 .
TGTGCCAGCAGCAGTGGACAGCAGATCACCGGGGAGCTGTTTTTT CASSSGQQITGELFF TRBJ2-2 . TRBV5-4 .
TGTGCCAGCAGCCTAATCCTTGGGGGCACAGATACGCAGTATTTT CASSLILGGTDTQYF TRBJ2-3 . TRBV7-6 .
TGTGCCAGTAGTATTATATTAACTAATGAAAAACTGTTTTTT CASSIILTNEKLFF TRBJ1-4 . TRBV19 .
TGTGCCAGCAGCACAACTAGCGGGGACAGGGGAAGAAACACCATATATTTT CASSTTSGDRGRNTIYF TRBJ1-3 TRBD1 TRBV7-9 .
TGTGCTAGTGGTTTGGACAGCTTTATGAACACTGAAGCTTTCTTT CASGLDSFMNTEAFF TRBJ1-1 . TRBV12-5 .
TGTGCCATCAGCGCCGGGACCAGGGAGGGCTACACCTTC CAISAGTREGYTF TRBJ1-2 . TRBV10-3 once
TGTGCCAGTAGTCCCCCTCCAGGGAGTCGAAATGAGCAGTTCTTC CASSPPPGSRNEQFF TRBJ2-1 . TRBV19 .
TGTGCCAGCAGCCCCTCGGGACTGCAAGAGACCCAGTACTTC CASSPSGLQETQYF TRBJ2-5 . TRBV11-1 once
TGTGCCACCAGTGAACCGCAGGGCGGGACAGGGTACACAGATACGCAGTATTTT CATSEPQGGTGYTDTQYF TRBJ2-3 TRBD1 TRBV24-1 .
TGTGCCACCAGTGGTCCACCCTCACAGGGCGTAGGGTACAATGAGCAGTTCTTC CATSGPPSQGVGYNEQFF TRBJ2-1 . TRBV24-1 .
TGTGCCAGTGGACAACAGGGGGTTGGAAACACCATATATTTT CASGQQGVGNTIYF TRBJ1-3 TRBD1 TRBV19 .
TGCAGCGCGAACGAGGGAGGAACCGGGGAGCTGTTTTTT CSANEGGTGELFF TRBJ2-2 . TRBV29-1 .
TGTGCCAGCAGCGTAGAACAGTTCATGAGGGTTTCAGATACGCAGTATTTT CASSVEQFMRVSDTQYF TRBJ2-3 . TRBV9 .
TGTGCCAGCTCAAGGGGCCAGGGGACGCCCACTGAAGCTTTCTTT CASSRGQGTPTEAFF TRBJ1-1 . TRBV18 .
TGCGCCAGCAGTCAAGGGTTCACTAATGAAAAACTGTTTTTT CASSQGFTNEKLFF TRBJ1-4 . TRBV23-1 .
TGTGCCACCAGTGAGGGGGGGGTACAAGATACGCAGTATTTT CATSEGGVQDTQYF TRBJ2-3 TRBD2 TRBV24-1 .
TGTGCCAGCAGTTTAAAGGGTGGGGTTGAGCAGTACTTC CASSLKGGVEQYF TRBJ2-7 . TRBV12-3/TRBV12-4 once
TGTGCCAGCAGCCGAGGGGGGGGGCAAGAGACCCAGTACTTC CASSRGGGQETQYF TRBJ2-5 . TRBV7-8 .
TGTGCCAGTAGTACAGGACGTCCTAGGGCTGGCACTGAAGCTTTCTTT CASSTGRPRAGTEAFF TRBJ1-1 . TRBV19 .
TGTGCCAGCAGCTTGGGGGTCAGGGGGGACGGCCAAGAGACCCAGTACTTC CASSLGVRGDGQETQYF TRBJ2-5 . TRBV5-8 .
TGTGCCTACAATGAGCAGTTCTTC CAYNEQFF TRBJ2-1 . TRBV30 .
TGTGCCAGCAGCCAAGATCATCGGGACGGTCAGCCCCAGCATTTT CASSQDHRDGQPQHF TRBJ1-5 . TRBV3-1/TRBV3-2 .
TGTGCCAGCAGTTACTACAGGTCTTACTCCTACGAGCAGTACTTC CASSYYRSYSYEQYF TRBJ2-7 . TRBV6-2/TRBV6-3 .
TGTGCCAGCAGTTACTCGATCTCAGGTTCTCCCAAGCGTTACGAGCAGTACTTC CASSYSISGSPKRYEQYF TRBJ2-7 . TRBV6-2/TRBV6-3 once
TGTGCCAGCTCAAAAGGACTAGCGGGAGGTGGGAGCATTAGCAATGAGCAGTTCTTC CASSKGLAGGGSISNEQFF TRBJ2-1 TRBD2 TRBV18 .
TGCGCCAGCAGCCAATTGCCAGGGAAGGACGAGCAGTACTTC CASSQLPGKDEQYF TRBJ2-7 . TRBV4-1 .
TGTGCCAGCAGCCTCCCCCCAACAGATACGCAGTATTTT CASSLPPTDTQYF TRBJ2-3 . TRBV5-6 .
TGTGCCATCAGTGAGTCGTCAATAAGGCGGGGTAGCAATCAGCCCCAGCATTTT CAISESSIRRGSNQPQHF TRBJ1-5 . TRBV10-3 .
TGTGCCAGCAGTGACTCGACTAGCGGGGGCACAGATACGCAGTATTTT CASSDSTSGGTDTQYF TRBJ2-3 TRBD2 TRBV6-4 few
TGTGCCAGCAGCCAAGATAGACATCCTAATTCACCCCTCCACTTT CASSQDRHPNSPLHF TRBJ1-6 . TRBV14 .
TGTGCCAGCCTGTCTTCTACTAATGAAAAACTGTTTTTT CASLSSTNEKLFF TRBJ1-4 . TRBV28 .
TGCGCCAGCAGCCGGGACGGTAGCACAGATACGCAGTATTTT CASSRDGSTDTQYF TRBJ2-3 . TRBV5-1 .
TGTGCCAGCAGTGATTACAGGAGGGCTTTCTTT CASSDYRRAFF TRBJ1-1 . TRBV6-1 .
TGTGCCACCAACGGCCTGGGCGAAAAACTGTTTTTT CATNGLGEKLFF TRBJ1-4 . TRBV15 .
TGTGCCAGCAGCTTAGGGGTGGAGGGACGGCAAGCTTTCTTT CASSLGVEGRQAFF TRBJ1-1 . TRBV7-9 .
TGTGCCAGCTGTACTTCACGGGCTGGAAACACCATATATTTT CASCTSRAGNTIYF TRBJ1-3 . TRBV6-5 .
TGTGCCAGCAGCCCTTCAAGGGGGCGGTACAATGAGCAGTTCTTC CASSPSRGRYNEQFF TRBJ2-1 TRBD1 TRBV7-9 .
TGTGCCAGCAGCTTAGCAGGGGGAAGGCGAAACACTGAAGCTTTCTTT CASSLAGGRRNTEAFF TRBJ1-1 . TRBV7-9 .
TGTGCCAGCAGCCCTTCCGGGACAGGGTCTGTCCCTTATGAAAAACTGTTTTTT CASSPSGTGSVPYEKLFF TRBJ1-4 TRBD1 TRBV27 .
TGTGCCAGCAGCCAAGTGGGGAGATCCTATAATTCACCCCTCCACTTT CASSQVGRSYNSPLHF TRBJ1-6 . TRBV14 once